Listed here are 22 T cell receptor beta chains from one sample, sequenced in a study of Graves' ophthalmopathy and Graves' hyperthyroidism. TCR beta CDR3 amplification used RNA transcripts. Second-round multiplex PCR followed a first-round RT-PCR using HTBI primers. TCRdb processed the multiplex PCR reads anew with MiXCR; each CDR3 protein has one entry. Among about 400,000 distinct CDR3 sequences, 15% to 20% were seen once, and the ten largest hold approximately 1.4%. The sample consisted of peripheral blood. The receptor set was obtained from a woman under 30 with Graves' ophthalmopathy.

This clonotype was counted at least ten times. V and J are TRBV11-2 and TRBJ2-2; D unclear. CDR3 length: 12 residues. Germline loops: CDR1 SGHAT, CDR2 FQNNGV. Trimming cost V 4 bases and J 11 bases, with 11 bases left between them. The CDR3 coding sequence is TGTGCCAGCAGCTCCCGGCCTACCGAGCTGTTTTTT. This translates into CASSSRPTELFF.

This clonotype was counted at least ten times. The DNA for the CDR3 is TGTGCCAGCAGCGCCCGGGACAGAGTGAATAGCAATCAGCCCCAGCATTTT. Protein product: CASSARDRVNSNQPQHF. The chain employs TRBV7-8 and TRBJ1-5; 7 nucleotides align to TRBD1. The CDR3 has 17 amino acids. Germline CDR1 and CDR2: SGHVS and FQNEAQ. J gave up 0 bases and V 5 bases, and 10 bases lay outside the gene matches.

In this sample, this clonotype turned up many times. The chain employs TRBV24-1 and TRBJ2-5; 7 bases align to TRBD1. The ends lost 6 bases at V and 7 bases at J; junction bases unmatched: 13. Germline-derived CDR1 and CDR2 are KGHDR and SFDVKD. The CDR3 has 15 residues. CDR3 bases: TGTGCCACCAGTACCGGGACAGCTACTCGGGGGACCCAGTACTTC. It encodes CATSTGTATRGTQYF.

The V gene is TRBV7-2, the J gene TRBJ1-1, with no clear D. Germline V gives CDR1 SGHTA, CDR2 FQGNSA. Trimming pared 1 base from V and 11 bases from J, leaving 17 bases between. CDR3 length: 14 residues. CDR3 sequence reads: CASSLEGGSPNAFF. CDR3 bases: TGTGCCAGCAGCTTAGAGGGAGGAAGTCCAAATGCTTTCTTT.

In this sample, this clonotype turned up many times. The chain recombines TRBV29-1 with TRBJ2-5; D call uncertain. The V gene lost 5 bases and the J gene lost 2 bases, with 9 bases spanning the gap. The germline gives CDR1 SQVTM, CDR2 ANQGSEA. The CDR3 spans 12 residues. The CDR3 DNA is TGCAGCGTTACAACAGTACAAGAGACCCAGTACTTC. Translated, it gives CSVTTVQETQYF.

In this sample, this clonotype turned up many times. CDR3 loop: CSASGTAGGYTEAFF. The CDR3 bases are TGCAGTGCTAGCGGCACGGCGGGTGGGTACACTGAAGCTTTCTTT. V gene TRBV20-1 combines with J gene TRBJ1-1; the D is unclear. CDR1 is DFQATT, CDR2 SNEGSKA, per germline (reference sequence). V lost 3 bases and J 3 bases, leaving 17 bases between the germline ends. The CDR3 has 15 residues.

This clonotype has a handful of counts. V gene TRBV5-1 combines with J gene TRBJ1-1, with D perhaps matching TRBD1 (5 bases). V lost 0 bases to trimming and J lost 2 bases, with 8 bases between them. Germline V gene data show CDR1 as SGHRS and CDR2 as YFSETQ. CDR3 length: 14 residues. This chain's CDR3 is CASSLGQFNTEAFF. CDR3 DNA: TGCGCCAGCAGCTTGGGACAGTTTAACACTGAAGCTTTCTTT.

This clonotype was detected ten times or more. V and J are TRBV7-8 and TRBJ2-7, with 7 positions matching TRBD1. The CDR3 runs to 15 residues. The J segment lost 1 base and the V segment lost 4 bases, leaving 7 bases of the junction unmatched. Germline lookup yields CDR1 SGHVS and CDR2 FQNEAQ. The CDR3 DNA sequence: TGTGCCAGCAGCTCCCTGGACAGGCTTTCCTACGAGCAGTACTTC. This codes for CASSSLDRLSYEQYF.

This clonotype occurred many times. The gene calls are TRBV29-1 and TRBJ2-7; the match to TRBD1 covers 7 bases. V lost 5 bases to trimming and J lost 6 bases; unmatched junction nucleotides: 10. The CDR3 is 13 residues long. Germline loops: CDR1 SQVTM, CDR2 ANQGSEA. DNA of the CDR3: TGCAGCGTTAAACGGGACAGCAAAAGCGAGCAGTACTTC. Amino acids: CSVKRDSKSEQYF.

This clonotype was observed at least ten times. V and J are TRBV28 and TRBJ1-1; D is possibly TRBD1 (6 bases). Germline CDR1 and CDR2: MDHEN and SYDVKM. This CDR3 region has 14 residues. Trimming stripped 4 bases from V and 4 bases from J, with 13 bases between. The CDR3 nucleotides are TGTGCCAGCAGTTCTTCCGGGGGCCCCACTGAAGCTTTCTTT. Its protein is CASSSSGGPTEAFF.

This clonotype was observed many times. This chain connects TRBV19 to TRBJ1-1; D may be TRBD1 (5 bases). The V and J ends lost 2 bases and 6 bases respectively, with 16 bases between them. From germline, CDR1 is LNHDA and CDR2 SQIVND (reference sequence). CDR3 length: 15 residues. The DNA for the CDR3 is TGTGCCAGTAGTATAAAGACAGTACGGGATCCTGAAGCTTTCTTT. Translated, it gives CASSIKTVRDPEAFF.

This clonotype has at least ten counts. The chain is built from TRBV11-3 and TRBJ2-7; 13 nucleotides line up with TRBD2. J was trimmed by 4 bases and V by 1 base; bases with no gene match: 4. The length of the CDR3 is 16 residues. Germline CDR1 SGHNT, CDR2 YENEEA. DNA of the CDR3: TGTGCCAGCAGCTTAGGACTAGCGGGAGGTCCGTACGAGCAGTACTTC. The encoded protein is CASSLGLAGGPYEQYF.

In its sample, this clonotype was seen a few times. V usage is TRBV11-1 and J usage is TRBJ1-3, with a possible D match to TRBD1 (6 bases). CDR1 SGHAT and CDR2 FQDESV come from the germline V gene (reference sequence). The CDR3 consists of 18 residues. Between the trimmed V and J ends, which lost 5 bases and 1 base, there was a span of 21 bases. The CDR3 nucleotides read TGTGCCAGCAGCCTAAATCCCCGGGGGGCGCTTTCTGGAAACACCATATATTTT. This gives the protein CASSLNPRGALSGNTIYF.

This clonotype was seen many times. This chain joins TRBV2 and TRBJ2-7; TRBD1 matches 12 bases. With V trimmed by 7 bases and J by 3 bases, 4 bases remained unmatched. The CDR3 has 14 amino acids. Germline assignment: CDR1 SNHLY and CDR2 FYNNEI. CDR3 in amino acids: CASTRDRGLYEQYF. CDR3 in DNA: TGTGCCAGCACCAGGGACAGGGGGCTCTACGAGCAGTACTTC.

This clonotype was found many times. The gene calls are TRBV7-2 and TRBJ1-2; 9 nucleotides line up with TRBD1. Germline CDR1 reads SGHTA; CDR2 reads FQGNSA. Germline trimming cut 3 bases from V and 8 bases from J; bases unmatched to any gene: 7. The CDR3 spans 14 residues. CDR3 sequence: CASSLLGQGNGYTF. CDR3 nucleotide sequence: TGTGCCAGCAGCTTGCTGGGACAGGGCAACGGCTACACCTTC.

This clonotype has ten or more counts. The CDR3 DNA reads as TGTGCCACCAGCAGAGCCGTTGACAGGGAAGAGACCCAGTACTTC. It yields the protein CATSRAVDREETQYF. V is TRBV15 and J is TRBJ2-5; 7 nucleotides line up with TRBD1. V lost 1 base and J lost 3; bases outside the gene matches: 5. Germline CDR1 and CDR2: LNHNV and YYDKDF (reference sequence). The CDR3 has 15 residues.

In this sample, this clonotype turned up many times. V is TRBV19 and J is TRBJ1-2; D is undetermined. The germline V gene has CDR1 LNHDA and CDR2 SQIVND (reference sequence). This CDR3 has 16 amino acids. The ends were cut back, 3 bases at V and 5 bases at J, with 19 bases in the middle. In DNA form, the CDR3 reads TGTGCCAGTAGTATTGGCGGCGTCTCTACACTATATGGCTACACCTTC. Protein: CASSIGGVSTLYGYTF.

CDR3 sequence: CASSPGTPHSYEQYF. The CDR3 bases are TGTGCCAGCAGTCCCGGGACGCCTCATTCCTACGAGCAGTACTTC. V gene TRBV6-1 combines with J gene TRBJ2-7; D may match TRBD1 or TRBD2 (5 bases each). V was cut by 5 bases and J by 1 base, with 15 bases left in between. CDR3 length: 15 amino acids. CDR1 is MNHNS and CDR2 is SASEGT in the germline V gene.

This clonotype showed up many times. The V call is TRBV28, the J call TRBJ2-7, with D perhaps TRBD1 or TRBD2 (5 bases each). V gave up 6 bases and J gave up 3 bases, with 15 bases separating them. CDR3 length equals 14 residues. CDR1 and CDR2 (germline): MDHEN, SYDVKM. The CDR3 DNA reads as TGTGCCAGCAGAATAGATCGGGGCGGCTACGAGCAGTACTTC. Translation: CASRIDRGGYEQYF. Filled out from reference TRBV28 and TRBJ2-7, the complete variable domain reads DVKVTQSSRYLVKRTGEKVFLECVQDMDHENMFWYRQDPGLGLRLIYFSYDVKMKEKGDIPEGYSVSREKKERFSLILESASTNQTSMYLCASRIDRGGYEQYFGPGTRLTVT.

The genes are TRBV6-2 or TRBV6-3 and TRBJ2-6; a weak D match, TRBD1 (5 bases). The CDR3 length is 16 residues. The germline V gene encodes CDR1 MNHEY and CDR2 SVGEGT. Trimming removed 8 bases from V and 4 bases from J, with 18 bases in between. The CDR3 is CASRTRGSRGANVLTF. The CDR3, as DNA: TGTGCCAGCCGTACAAGGGGCTCGCGCGGGGCCAACGTCCTGACTTTC.

This clonotype was found many times. The rearrangement uses TRBV12-3 or TRBV12-4 and TRBJ2-7; the D gene is possibly TRBD2 (6 bases). Trimming stripped 4 bases from V and 3 bases from J, with 16 bases between. This CDR3 spans 15 amino acids. The CDR3 spells CASSWGGATVYEQYF. CDR3 DNA sequence: TGTGCCAGCAGTTGGGGCGGGGCGACGGTCTACGAGCAGTACTTC.

This clonotype was seen repeatedly, ten times or more. The chain employs TRBV28 and TRBJ2-7; 8 nucleotides align to TRBD1. This CDR3 spans 16 amino acids. CDR1 and CDR2 from the germline V gene are MDHEN and SYDVKM. J lost 2 bases, V lost 6 bases, and 12 bases had no gene match. CDR3 DNA sequence: TGTGCCAGCAGCTCCCGTCCGGGGACAGGTCCCTACGAGCAGTACTTC. Translation gives CASSSRPGTGPYEQYF.